The 18 T cell receptor beta chains below were found in one sample sequenced in a study of identical twins. Using its own MiXCR run on the 5' RACE reads, TCRdb lists one record per CDR3 protein. The sample has roughly 690,000 distinct CDR3 sequences; around 20% are singletons. This sample also belongs to another study, concerning T cells expressing NK-cell markers.

The sequenced sample consisted of PBMCs. The receptors derive from a woman in her late teens or twenties in good health.

This sequence joins TRBV20-1 and TRBJ1-2; no definite D call. CDR1 is DFQATT, CDR2 SNEGSKA, per germline (reference sequence). CDR3 length: 15 amino acids. Trimming pared 5 bases from V and 2 bases from J, leaving 18 bases between. The CDR3, as DNA: TGCAGTGCTCGACCCCCAGGCAGCCTCAACTATGGCTACACCTTC. This codes for CSARPPGSLNYGYTF.

The rearrangement uses TRBV6-1 and TRBJ1-2, with D tentatively TRBD1 (5 bases). CDR3 length: 16 amino acids. Germline assignment: CDR1 MNHNS and CDR2 SASEGT. With 5 bases removed from V and 2 bases from J, the gap between germline ends came to 18 bases. CDR3 region: CASSPYGATANYGYTF. As DNA, the CDR3 is TGTGCCAGCAGTCCCTACGGGGCCACAGCCAACTATGGCTACACCTTC.

J is TRBJ2-3 and V is TRBV6-2 or TRBV6-3; tentatively, D is TRBD1 (6 bases). CDR1 MNHEY and CDR2 SVGEGT come from the germline V gene. The CDR3 totals 15 residues. Trimming took 5 bases from V and 0 from J, leaving 12 bases between them. CDR3 sequence: CASSQFRGSTDTQYF. CDR3 nucleotide sequence: TGTGCCAGCAGTCAATTTAGGGGGAGCACAGATACGCAGTATTTT.

CDR3 residues: CAIRGGRPSGANVLTF. The CDR3 coding sequence is TGTGCCATCAGAGGAGGGCGCCCCTCTGGGGCCAACGTCCTGACTTTC. This sequence joins TRBV10-3 and TRBJ2-6; weak D call: TRBD2 (6 bases). Germline V gene data show CDR1 as ENHRY and CDR2 as SYGVKD. The V end lost 6 bases, the J end lost 0 bases, and 12 bases lay between the germline ends. The CDR3 has 16 amino acids.

The chain recombines TRBV20-1 with TRBJ2-7; TRBD1 might be the D (5 bases). The CDR3 consists of 15 residues. Germline CDR1 DFQATT, CDR2 SNEGSKA (reference sequence). Trimming shortened V by 5 bases and J by 0 bases, and 17 bases separated the two germline ends. CDR3 amino acids: CSAPTLGRSSYEQYF. The CDR3 DNA follows: TGCAGTGCTCCTACCCTGGGGCGGTCCTCCTACGAGCAGTACTTC.

The chain links TRBV7-2 to TRBJ1-1, with D possibly TRBD1 on 5 matching bases. The CDR3 is made up of 13 amino acids. CDR1 and CDR2 from the germline V gene are SGHTA and FQGNSA. V lost 6 bases to trimming and J lost 4 bases, with 12 bases between them. DNA for the CDR3: TGTGCCAGCAGTGAGGGGCGTCTCACTGAAGCTTTCTTT. It codes for CASSEGRLTEAFF.

In this sample, this clonotype turned up a few times. The chain combines TRBV10-3 with TRBJ2-5; D possibly corresponds to TRBD1 (6 bases). The germline gives CDR1 ENHRY, CDR2 SYGVKD. V was clipped by 7 bases and J by 5 bases, with 8 bases between them. The CDR3 totals 11 residues. CDR3 DNA: TGTGCCATCATGCAGGGGGAGACCCAGTACTTC. Protein product: CAIMQGETQYF.

The chain has TRBV12-3 or TRBV12-4 and TRBJ2-1, with D possibly called TRBD1 or TRBD2 (6 bases each). The CDR3 covers 15 residues. V was pared by 7 bases and J by 0 bases, with 13 bases between. The CDR3 sequence: CASTEGGNSYNEQFF. The CDR3 nucleotides are TGTGCCAGCACTGAGGGGGGAAACTCCTACAATGAGCAGTTCTTC.

This clonotype was seen a handful of times. The chain links TRBV20-1 to TRBJ2-1; maybe TRBD2 (6 bases). The germline V gene encodes CDR1 DFQATT and CDR2 SNEGSKA (reference sequence). The CDR3 totals 12 residues. Trimming took 1 base from V and 6 from J, leaving 7 bases between them. CDR3 loop: CSARVGSNEQFF. DNA of the CDR3: TGCAGTGCTAGAGTCGGGAGCAATGAGCAGTTCTTC.

This clonotype occurred a few times. The chain has TRBV20-1 and TRBJ1-2; D gene unclear. This CDR3 has 12 amino acids. Trimming pared 0 bases from V and 8 bases from J, leaving 10 bases between. CDR1 and CDR2 from the germline V gene are DFQATT and SNEGSKA (reference sequence). CDR3 residues: CSARDQGWGYTF. The CDR3 DNA reads TGCAGTGCTAGAGATCAAGGTTGGGGCTACACCTTC.

Only a few counts were recorded for this clonotype. The chain uses TRBV20-1 and TRBJ1-6; TRBD1 might be the D (5 bases). Germline CDR1 reads DFQATT; CDR2 reads SNEGSKA (reference sequence). Trimming stripped 6 bases from V and 5 bases from J, with 14 bases between. The CDR3 is made up of 14 amino acids. In nucleotides, the CDR3 is TGCAGTGCCCAGCAGGGTAGAGATAATTCACCCCTCCACTTT. Protein sequence: CSAQQGRDNSPLHF.

At least ten counts were recorded for this clonotype. The chain uses TRBV5-5 and TRBJ1-1; D is ambiguous. Trimming cost V 0 bases and J 1 base, with 7 bases left between them. Germline V gene lookup returns CDR1 SGHKS and CDR2 YYEKEE (reference sequence). This CDR3 spans 14 amino acids. CDR3 in amino acids: CASSLGPGNTEAFF. In DNA form, the CDR3 reads TGTGCCAGCAGCTTGGGGCCGGGGAACACTGAAGCTTTCTTT.

The sample holds a few counts of this clonotype. The rearrangement links TRBV20-1 to TRBJ2-3; D unclear. Germline lookup yields CDR1 DFQATT and CDR2 SNEGSKA (reference sequence). The CDR3 spans 13 residues. Trimming took off 6 bases at V and 5 bases at J, with 15 bases between the two ends. The CDR3 DNA reads as TGCAGTGCCCTCCTATTTTTTGAAGATACGCAGTATTTT. Translating it yields CSALLFFEDTQYF.

This clonotype was picked up many times. This chain joins TRBV20-1 and TRBJ2-1; the D gene is possibly TRBD2 (5 bases). The CDR3 is 13 residues long. The germline V gene has CDR1 DFQATT and CDR2 SNEGSKA (reference sequence). Between the trimmed V and J ends, which lost 6 bases and 5 bases, there was a span of 14 bases. The CDR3 region is CSASSGGDNEQFF. For the CDR3, the DNA is TGCAGTGCCTCCTCAGGAGGCGACAATGAGCAGTTCTTC.

V gene TRBV4-2 combines with J gene TRBJ2-3, with 13 bases lining up with TRBD2. CDR1 LGHNA and CDR2 YNFKEQ come from the germline V gene. The CDR3 contains 16 residues. Trimming took 4 bases from V and 1 from J; bases not matched to a gene: 2. In DNA, the CDR3 is TGTGCCAGCAGCCTTACTAGCGGGGGGGGCACAGATACGCAGTATTTT. Protein: CASSLTSGGGTDTQYF.

The sample holds one count of this clonotype. V and J are TRBV20-1 and TRBJ2-2, with 7 nucleotides matching TRBD2. Unmatched junction bases numbered 11, after V lost 3 bases and J lost 4 bases. CDR3 length: 16 residues. The germline V gene has CDR1 DFQATT and CDR2 SNEGSKA (reference sequence). The CDR3: CSARGGRVQRTGELFF. The CDR3 DNA reads TGCAGTGCTAGGGGGGGGAGGGTACAGCGCACCGGGGAGCTGTTTTTT.

This clonotype was seen more than once but under ten times. The genes are TRBV18 and TRBJ2-3; D is tentatively TRBD1 or TRBD2 (5 bases each). Germline loops: CDR1 KGHSH, CDR2 LQKENI. Trimming removed 3 bases from V and 5 bases from J, with 9 bases in between. CDR3 length: 13 amino acids. For the CDR3, the DNA is TGTGCCAGCTCACCGGGACGCATAGATACGCAGTATTTT. Its translation: CASSPGRIDTQYF.

This rearrangement joins TRBV27 to TRBJ2-1; 11 nucleotides match TRBD2. Trimming at V came to 8 bases and at J to 4 bases, leaving 10 bases not matched to a gene. The CDR3 is 16 residues long. Germline CDR1 reads MNHEY; CDR2 reads SMNVEV (reference sequence). CDR3: CASYHPGTSGYNEQFF. The CDR3 nucleotides read TGTGCCAGCTATCATCCCGGGACTAGCGGTTACAATGAGCAGTTCTTC.